The next 21 T cell receptor beta chains were all read from a single sample in a study of T cells in Graves' hyperthyroidism and ophthalmopathy. TCR beta CDR3 regions were amplified from RNA. The HTBI primer set was used in a first-round RT-PCR of the TCR CDR3. TCRdb called the multiplex PCR reads again in MiXCR, with one record for every CDR3 protein. The sample carries 490,000 or so distinct CDR3 sequences, about 15% recorded once. Specimen: blood. All receptors come from a woman aged 30 to 39 with Graves' ophthalmopathy.

This clonotype has at least ten counts. The gene calls are TRBV29-1 and TRBJ1-2; D may be TRBD1 (6 bases). This CDR3 is 11 amino acids long. V was trimmed by 7 bases and J by 6 bases, leaving 12 bases between them. Germline lookup yields CDR1 SQVTM and CDR2 ANQGSEA. CDR3 in DNA: TGCAGCGGGACAGTGGGGAATGGCTACACCTTC. Its translation is CSGTVGNGYTF.

There are many counts of this clonotype. This rearrangement joins TRBV3-1 to TRBJ2-1; possibly TRBD2 for D (5 bases). The germline CDR1 and CDR2 sequences are LGHDT and YNNKEL (reference sequence). The V end was cut by 3 bases, the J end by 5 bases, with 11 bases between. This CDR3 is built from 14 residues. CDR3 residues: CASSHRTPNNEQFF. CDR3 DNA: TGTGCCAGCAGCCATAGGACTCCGAACAATGAGCAGTTCTTC.

The sample holds a few counts of this clonotype. V gene TRBV20-1 combines with J gene TRBJ2-2; the match to TRBD2 covers 8 bases. J was trimmed by 2 bases and V by 3 bases; bases with no gene match: 2. The CDR3 length is 14 residues. Germline CDR1 and CDR2: DFQATT and SNEGSKA (reference sequence). CDR3: CSASLAGNTGELFF. The CDR3, as DNA: TGCAGTGCTAGTCTAGCGGGTAACACCGGGGAGCTGTTTTTT.

CDR3 sequence (DNA): TGTGCCAGCAGCCCAGTTTGGACCGGGGAGCTGTTTTTT. This gives the protein CASSPVWTGELFF. The chain carries TRBV7-2 and TRBJ2-2, with D unclear. This CDR3 is 13 amino acids long. CDR1 SGHTA and CDR2 FQGNSA come from the germline V gene. V lost 5 bases and J 5 bases, leaving 9 bases between the germline ends. Supplemented by reference TRBV7-2 and TRBJ2-2, the full variable domain reads GAGVSQSPSNKVTEKGKDVELRCDPISGHTALYWYRQSLGQGLEFLIYFQGNSAPDKSGLPSDRFSAERTGGSVSTLTIQRTQQEDSAVYLCASSPVWTGELFFGEGSRLTVL.

The rearrangement links TRBV4-2 to TRBJ1-4, with a weak D call TRBD1 (5 bases). This CDR3 is 16 amino acids long. With 3 bases removed from V and 5 bases from J, the gap between germline ends came to 16 bases. Germline CDR1 and CDR2: LGHNA and YNFKEQ. CDR3 region: CASSQDAGTENEKLFF. Here the CDR3 DNA reads TGTGCCAGCAGCCAGGACGCCGGGACGGAGAATGAAAAACTGTTTTTT.

This clonotype was counted a few times. V gene TRBV7-3 combines with J gene TRBJ1-6, with no clear D. Germline V CDR1 and CDR2: SGHTA, FQGTGA. V shed 5 bases and J shed 8 bases, with 10 bases lying between them. The CDR3 runs to 13 residues. CDR3 nucleotide sequence: TGTGCCAGCAGCCACCTACCCTATTCACCCCTCCACTTT. This encodes CASSHLPYSPLHF.

This chain connects TRBV11-2 to TRBJ2-3, with 12 nucleotides matching TRBD2. In germline, CDR1 is SGHAT, CDR2 FQNNGV. J lost 6 bases, V lost 5 bases, and 6 bases had no gene match. The CDR3 runs 15 residues. Written as DNA, the CDR3 is TGTGCCAGCAGCCCGGGACTAGCGGGCGGGGATACGCAGTATTTT. As protein: CASSPGLAGGDTQYF.

For this clonotype: A read error may be the cause here, since a much bigger clone is one base away. The rearrangement joins TRBV28 to TRBJ1-1; maybe TRBD1 (5 bases). Germline V CDR1 and CDR2: MDHEN, SYDVKM. Trimming stripped 10 bases from V and 0 bases from J, with 12 bases between. This CDR3 contains 13 residues. CDR3 nucleotides: TGTGCCACCCAGGGCCTCGTGAACACTGAAGCTTTCTTT. As protein: CATQGLVNTEAFF.

This clonotype was observed a few times. The chain joins TRBV28 to TRBJ1-4; 9 bases are a match to TRBD1. Looked up from germline, CDR1 is MDHEN and CDR2 is SYDVKM. The V segment lost 8 bases and the J segment 6 bases; nucleotides outside the gene matches: 13. This CDR3 comprises 16 residues. The DNA of the CDR3 is TGTGCCAGCCTTCGCACCGGGACAGGGATTTATGAAAAACTGTTTTTT. It codes for CASLRTGTGIYEKLFF.

This clonotype was counted between two and nine times. The genes are TRBV19 and TRBJ2-1, with D unclear. The CDR3 spans 14 residues. Germline V CDR1 and CDR2: LNHDA, SQIVND (reference sequence). Trimming shortened V by 1 base and J by 5 bases, and 9 bases separated the two germline ends. CDR3 nucleotide sequence: TGTGCCAGTAGTATAGGGTGGGGAAACAATGAGCAGTTCTTC. It yields the protein CASSIGWGNNEQFF.

The sample holds one count of this clonotype. Just one base apart from a much larger clone, this may be a read error. V and J are TRBV20-1 and TRBJ2-1, with 10 bases identical to TRBD1. Germline-derived CDR1 and CDR2 are DFQATT and SNEGSKA (reference sequence). This CDR3 contains 14 residues. V was clipped by 4 bases and J by 6 bases; unmatched bases: 6. The CDR3 coding sequence is TGCAGTGCTACAGCGGGACAGGGGAGCAATGAGCAGTTCTTC. Protein product: CSATAGQGSNEQFF.

V usage is TRBV6-9 and J usage is TRBJ2-7; no reliable D call. The V gene lost 3 bases and the J gene lost 7 bases, with 13 bases spanning the gap. Germline V CDR1 and CDR2: MNHGY, SVAAGI. The CDR3 has 13 amino acids. As DNA, the CDR3 is TGTGCCAGCAGTTACGGGCTCCTGAGGGAGCAGTACTTC. Translating gives CASSYGLLREQYF.

This sequence joins TRBV10-2 and TRBJ2-3; no clear D. The V gene lost 3 bases and the J gene lost 10 bases, with 11 bases spanning the gap. The CDR3 spans 12 residues. CDR1 is WSHSY, CDR2 SAAADI, per germline. CDR3 region: CASSEGFRPQYF. CDR3 nucleotides: TGCGCCAGCAGTGAAGGGTTTCGCCCGCAGTATTTT.

The gene calls are TRBV6-1 and TRBJ2-1; 8 nucleotides align to TRBD1. Germline CDR1 reads MNHNS; CDR2 reads SASEGT. Trimming at V came to 6 bases and at J to 8 bases, leaving 6 bases not matched to a gene. This CDR3 is 13 amino acids long. CDR3 sequence: CASSQGAMYEQFF. CDR3 DNA: TGTGCCAGCAGCCAGGGGGCCATGTATGAGCAGTTCTTC.

This clonotype occurred many times. The CDR3 DNA reads TGTGCCAGCAGTAGCCCGGGCGGACTTCAAGAGACCCAGTACTTC. It yields the protein CASSSPGGLQETQYF. The chain carries TRBV28 and TRBJ2-5; maybe TRBD2 (5 bases). This CDR3 has 15 residues. CDR1 is MDHEN and CDR2 is SYDVKM in the germline V gene. The V and J ends lost 5 bases and 2 bases respectively, with 15 bases between them.

This clonotype was counted many times. The chain recombines TRBV4-3 with TRBJ2-3; 7 bases align to TRBD2. This CDR3 region has 15 residues. The junction had 3 bases not matched to a gene; V was cut back by 3 bases and J by 0 bases. The germline CDR1 and CDR2 sequences are LGHNA and YSLEER. CDR3 residues: CASSQTSSSTDTQYF. CDR3 DNA sequence: TGCGCCAGCAGCCAGACTAGCAGTAGCACAGATACGCAGTATTTT.

This clonotype was seen a few times. V gene TRBV24-1 combines with J gene TRBJ2-5; 11 bases are shared with TRBD2. The germline CDR1 and CDR2 sequences are KGHDR and SFDVKD. After removal of 10 bases from V and 5 bases from J, the junction contained 8 bases not matched to a gene. This CDR3 spans 14 amino acids. The CDR3 loop reads CATATSGTPETQYF. In DNA, the CDR3 is TGTGCCACAGCGACTAGCGGGACGCCGGAGACCCAGTACTTC.

This clonotype was picked up many times. The chain employs TRBV28 and TRBJ1-2; 9 nucleotides align to TRBD1. The CDR3 spans 14 residues. Unmatched junction bases numbered 6, after V lost 6 bases and J lost 4 bases. In germline, CDR1 is MDHEN, CDR2 SYDVKM. CDR3 in DNA: TGTGCCAGCAGATCGGACAGGGGACGCTATGGCTACACCTTC. It is translated as CASRSDRGRYGYTF.

The rearrangement links TRBV7-3 to TRBJ2-1, with TRBD2 as a possible D gene (6 bases). The germline CDR1 and CDR2 sequences are SGHTA and FQGTGA. Trimming removed 5 bases from V and 5 bases from J, with 16 bases in between. The CDR3 has 15 residues. As DNA, the CDR3 is TGTGCCAGCAGCCCAACGGGGGAGAGAAACAATGAGCAGTTCTTC. It encodes CASSPTGERNNEQFF. The variable domain in full, with the rest retrieved from reference TRBV7-3 and TRBJ2-1, is GAGVSQTPSNKVTEKGKYVELRCDPISGHTALYWYRQSLGQGPEFLIYFQGTGAADDSGLPNDRFFAVRPEGSVSTLKIQRTERGDSAVYLCASSPTGERNNEQFFGPGTRLTVL.

This clonotype has more than one count but fewer than ten. The chain joins TRBV30 to TRBJ2-1; 15 positions match TRBD2. The V and J ends lost 3 bases and 4 bases, in that order; junction bases with no gene match: 10. The CDR3 totals 18 residues. Germline values: CDR1 GTSNPN, CDR2 SVGIG (reference sequence). The CDR3 protein is CAWSRTSGRVVWYNEQFF. In DNA, the CDR3 is TGTGCCTGGAGCAGGACTAGCGGGAGGGTCGTCTGGTACAATGAGCAGTTCTTC.

This clonotype was recorded at least ten times. The V gene is TRBV30, the J gene TRBJ1-3; D is perhaps TRBD1 (5 bases). Trimming took off 0 bases at V and 0 bases at J, with 9 bases between the two ends. This CDR3 has 15 residues. The germline V gene has CDR1 GTSNPN and CDR2 SVGIG (reference sequence). Written as DNA, the CDR3 is TGTGCCTGGAGTGTAGTGGACATCTCTGGAAACACCATATATTTT. This sequence encodes CAWSVVDISGNTIYF.